These T cell receptor beta chains were read from a single sample in a study of post-analysis software for immune sequencing data. From the PCR reads, TCRdb called clonotypes with MiXCR, one entry per CDR3 protein. Here the sample spans hundreds of thousands of distinct CDR3 sequences, 40% to 50% being singletons. Sequencing used blood. The receptor set was obtained from a girl aged 10 to 17 with multiple sclerosis. CDR3s include the opening cysteine and the closing phenylalanine or tryptophan. The D gene is left open where the match is weak. Size is omitted from some rows. Given values are once, few, many or a class for expanded clones.

D gene: NA; clone size: NA; J gene: TRBJ2-5; V gene: TRBV12-3/TRBV12-4; CDR3 protein: CASSFTGQETQYF; CDR3 DNA: TGTGCCAGCAGTTTCACAGGTCAAGAGACCCAGTACTTC
D gene: NA; clone size: NA; J gene: TRBJ1-2; V gene: TRBV7-8; CDR3 protein: CASSRERDGYGYTF; CDR3 DNA: TGTGCCAGCAGCCGCGAACGGGACGGTTATGGCTACACCTTC
D gene: NA; clone size: NA; J gene: TRBJ2-7; V gene: TRBV5-5; CDR3 protein: CASSLREGRSEQYF; CDR3 DNA: TGTGCCAGCAGCTTGAGAGAGGGGAGGAGTGAGCAGTACTTC
D gene: TRBD1; clone size: NA; J gene: TRBJ2-7; V gene: TRBV7-7; CDR3 protein: CASSLGTDKSEQYF; CDR3 DNA: TGTGCTAGCAGCTTAGGGACAGACAAAAGCGAGCAGTACTTC
D gene: TRBD2; clone size: NA; J gene: TRBJ2-7; V gene: TRBV4-1; CDR3 protein: CASSQVQETSGLNEQYF; CDR3 DNA: TGCGCCAGCAGCCAAGTGCAAGAGACTAGCGGTTTAAACGAGCAGTACTTC
D gene: TRBD2; clone size: NA; J gene: TRBJ2-1; V gene: TRBV7-9; CDR3 protein: CASSSPPSGRASLNEQFF; CDR3 DNA: TGTGCCAGCAGCTCCCCCCCTAGCGGGAGGGCCTCGCTAAATGAGCAGTTCTTC
D gene: NA; clone size: NA; J gene: TRBJ2-5; V gene: TRBV11-1; CDR3 protein: CASSLVGFPQEAQYF; CDR3 DNA: TGTGCCAGCAGCTTAGTAGGGTTCCCCCAAGAGGCCCAGTACTTC
D gene: NA; clone size: few; J gene: TRBJ2-7; V gene: TRBV20-1; CDR3 protein: CSASAQRTRVFYEQYF; CDR3 DNA: TGCAGTGCTAGCGCTCAGAGGACACGCGTTTTCTACGAGCAGTACTTC
D gene: TRBD1; clone size: NA; J gene: TRBJ1-1; V gene: TRBV20-1; CDR3 protein: CSARGKDRGRVVNTEAFF; CDR3 DNA: TGCAGTGCTAGGGGCAAGGACAGGGGGAGGGTGGTGAACACTGAAGCTTTCTTT
D gene: NA; clone size: once; J gene: TRBJ2-3; V gene: TRBV7-8; CDR3 protein: CASRGGGATTDTQYF; CDR3 DNA: TGTGCCAGCAGAGGGGGCGGGGCTACCACAGATACGCAGTATTTT
D gene: NA; clone size: NA; J gene: TRBJ2-1; V gene: TRBV12-3/TRBV12-4; CDR3 protein: CASSFSQQDNEQFF; CDR3 DNA: TGTGCCAGCAGTTTCAGCCAGCAAGACAATGAGCAGTTCTTC
D gene: TRBD2; clone size: few; J gene: TRBJ2-7; V gene: TRBV6-5; CDR3 protein: CASWKLAGDYEQYF; CDR3 DNA: TGTGCCAGCTGGAAACTAGCGGGAGACTACGAGCAGTACTTC
D gene: TRBD1; clone size: NA; J gene: TRBJ2-7; V gene: TRBV12-3/TRBV12-4; CDR3 protein: CASTVGDSAYEQYF; CDR3 DNA: TGTGCCAGCACCGTCGGGGACAGTGCCTACGAGCAGTACTTC
D gene: NA; clone size: NA; J gene: TRBJ2-5; V gene: TRBV10-3; CDR3 protein: CAISESPIQETQYF; CDR3 DNA: TGTGCCATCAGTGAGTCGCCGATCCAAGAGACCCAGTACTTC
D gene: NA; clone size: few; J gene: TRBJ2-5; V gene: TRBV5-1; CDR3 protein: CASKNGGGGYERYF; CDR3 DNA: TGCGCCAGCAAAAATGGAGGAGGTGGTTACGAGCGGTACTTC
D gene: NA; clone size: NA; J gene: TRBJ2-1; V gene: TRBV15; CDR3 protein: CATSSFSSRGQFF; CDR3 DNA: TGTGCCACCAGCTCCTTCTCCTCTAGGGGGCAGTTCTTC
D gene: TRBD2; clone size: NA; J gene: TRBJ2-7; V gene: TRBV20-1; CDR3 protein: CSPVTSGGGEQYF; CDR3 DNA: TGCAGTCCCGTAACTAGCGGGGGAGGAGAGCAGTACTTC
D gene: NA; clone size: NA; J gene: TRBJ1-2; V gene: TRBV25-1; CDR3 protein: CASTPTGRVHGYTF; CDR3 DNA: TGTGCCAGCACTCCCACGGGCAGGGTGCATGGCTACACCTTC
D gene: NA; clone size: few; J gene: TRBJ1-5; V gene: TRBV7-2; CDR3 protein: CASSKARDQPQHF; CDR3 DNA: TGTGCCAGCAGCAAAGCCCGTGATCAGCCCCAGCATTTT
D gene: TRBD2; clone size: NA; J gene: TRBJ2-1; V gene: TRBV4-1; CDR3 protein: CASSQVSGTSGEETQFF; CDR3 DNA: TGCGCCAGCAGCCAAGTCTCCGGGACTAGCGGGGAAGAGACCCAGTTCTTC
D gene: NA; clone size: NA; J gene: TRBJ2-5; V gene: TRBV5-1; CDR3 protein: CASRAVQETQYF; CDR3 DNA: TGCGCCAGCAGGGCAGTACAAGAGACCCAGTACTTC
D gene: TRBD1; clone size: NA; J gene: TRBJ1-6; V gene: TRBV6-5; CDR3 protein: CTSNPRDRAGSPLHF; CDR3 DNA: TGTACCAGCAATCCCCGGGACAGGGCCGGCTCACCCCTCCACTTT
D gene: NA; clone size: NA; J gene: TRBJ2-3; V gene: TRBV5-1; CDR3 protein: CASSSHYTDTQYF; CDR3 DNA: TGCGCCAGCAGCTCTCACTACACAGATACGCAGTATTTT
D gene: TRBD2; clone size: many; J gene: TRBJ2-3; V gene: TRBV6-1; CDR3 protein: CASSEGTSGPDTQYF; CDR3 DNA: TGTGCCAGCAGTGAAGGAACTAGCGGGCCAGATACGCAGTATTTT
D gene: NA; clone size: NA; J gene: TRBJ2-1; V gene: TRBV5-1; CDR3 protein: CASSSLNAVSYNEQFF; CDR3 DNA: TGCGCCAGCAGTTCCCTAAACGCTGTCTCCTACAATGAGCAGTTCTTC
D gene: NA; clone size: few; J gene: TRBJ1-1; V gene: TRBV4-1; CDR3 protein: CASSRGGENTEAFF; CDR3 DNA: TGCGCCAGCAGCCGAGGAGGGGAGAACACTGAAGCTTTCTTT
D gene: NA; clone size: once; J gene: TRBJ1-1; V gene: TRBV9; CDR3 protein: CASSVDVPGNTEAFF; CDR3 DNA: TGTGCCAGCAGCGTAGACGTCCCAGGGAACACTGAAGCTTTCTTT
D gene: NA; clone size: few; J gene: TRBJ2-7; V gene: TRBV6-6; CDR3 protein: CASSYSPGSSLSYEQYF; CDR3 DNA: TGTGCCAGCAGTTACTCGCCCGGGAGCTCCCTCTCCTACGAGCAGTACTTC
D gene: TRBD2; clone size: NA; J gene: TRBJ2-5; V gene: TRBV28; CDR3 protein: CASSFASGLGNEQYF; CDR3 DNA: TGTGCCAGCAGTTTCGCTAGCGGGTTAGGCAATGAGCAGTACTTC
D gene: NA; clone size: NA; J gene: TRBJ2-1; V gene: TRBV6-5; CDR3 protein: CASSPGGTLEGQFF; CDR3 DNA: TGTGCCAGCAGCCCCGGGGGAACCCTCGAGGGGCAGTTCTTC
D gene: NA; clone size: NA; J gene: TRBJ2-2; V gene: TRBV27; CDR3 protein: CASSLVGFANTGELFF; CDR3 DNA: TGTGCCAGCAGTTTAGTGGGCTTCGCGAACACCGGGGAGCTGTTTTTT
D gene: TRBD2; clone size: NA; J gene: TRBJ2-1; V gene: TRBV13; CDR3 protein: CASIGTSGGPQSYNEQFF; CDR3 DNA: TGTGCCAGCATCGGGACTAGCGGGGGGCCTCAATCCTACAATGAGCAGTTCTTC
D gene: NA; clone size: NA; J gene: TRBJ2-1; V gene: TRBV10-3; CDR3 protein: CAISGRELTYNEQFF; CDR3 DNA: TGTGCCATCAGTGGAAGGGAGTTGACCTACAATGAGCAGTTCTTC
D gene: NA; clone size: NA; J gene: TRBJ1-1; V gene: TRBV20-1; CDR3 protein: CSAERGAREAFF; CDR3 DNA: TGCAGTGCGGAGAGGGGGGCGCGTGAAGCTTTCTTT
D gene: TRBD2; clone size: NA; J gene: TRBJ2-5; V gene: TRBV4-2; CDR3 protein: CASSPMTSGETQYF; CDR3 DNA: TGTGCCAGCAGCCCAATGACTAGCGGTGAGACCCAGTACTTC
D gene: NA; clone size: once; J gene: TRBJ2-1; V gene: TRBV27; CDR3 protein: CASSFSGALYNEQFF; CDR3 DNA: TGTGCCAGCAGTTTTTCAGGGGCCCTCTACAATGAGCAGTTCTTC
D gene: TRBD1; clone size: NA; J gene: TRBJ2-1; V gene: TRBV29-1; CDR3 protein: CSVHSGQGHNEQFF; CDR3 DNA: TGCAGCGTCCATTCGGGACAGGGCCACAATGAGCAGTTCTTC